Included here is one T cell receptor beta chain sequence, with context. This entry is derived from a study of blood T cell repertoires in COVID-19. V shed 5 bases, J shed 2 bases, and the junction held 5 bases outside the gene matches. This CDR3 contains 16 residues. Germline values: CDR1 SEHNR, CDR2 FQNEAQ (reference sequence). Profiling relied on immunoSEQ multiplex PCR, and the TCRdb table lists in-frame clones only, not all of them. Among 190,000 or so clones listed, about 89% were seen once. The sequenced sample was PBMCs or T cells enriched from blood (not recorded which). The chain is built from TRBV7-9 and TRBJ2-2, with 10 bases lining up with TRBD1. This clonotype originated in a woman aged 18-29 years who had recovered from COVID-19. The CDR3 nucleotides are TGTGCCAGCAGCGGTGGGACAGGGGTTAACACCGGGGAGCTGTTTTTT. This translates into CASSGGTGVNTGELFF.